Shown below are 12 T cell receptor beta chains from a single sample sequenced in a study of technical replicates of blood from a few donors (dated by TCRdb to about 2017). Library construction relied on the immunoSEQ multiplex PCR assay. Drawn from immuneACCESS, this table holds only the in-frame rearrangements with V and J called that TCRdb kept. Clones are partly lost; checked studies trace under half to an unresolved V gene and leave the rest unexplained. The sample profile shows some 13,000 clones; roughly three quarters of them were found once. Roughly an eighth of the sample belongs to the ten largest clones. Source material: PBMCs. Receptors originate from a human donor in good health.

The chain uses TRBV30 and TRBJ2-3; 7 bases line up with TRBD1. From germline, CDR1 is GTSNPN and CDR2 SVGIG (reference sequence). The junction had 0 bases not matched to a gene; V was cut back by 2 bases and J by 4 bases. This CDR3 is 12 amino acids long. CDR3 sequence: CAWSTGADTQYF. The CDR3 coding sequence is TGTGCCTGGAGTACAGGGGCAGATACGCAGTATTTT.

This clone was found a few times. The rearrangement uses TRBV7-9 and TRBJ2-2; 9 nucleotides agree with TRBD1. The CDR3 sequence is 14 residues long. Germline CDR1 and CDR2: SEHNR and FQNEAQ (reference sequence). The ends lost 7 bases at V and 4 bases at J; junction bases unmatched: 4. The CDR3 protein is CASTGTGSTGELFF. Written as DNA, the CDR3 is TGTGCCAGCACCGGGACAGGGAGCACCGGGGAGCTGTTTTTT.

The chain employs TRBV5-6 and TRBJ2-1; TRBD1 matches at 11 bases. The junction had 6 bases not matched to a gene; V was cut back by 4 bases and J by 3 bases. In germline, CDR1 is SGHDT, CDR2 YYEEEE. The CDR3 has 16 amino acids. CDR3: CASSVTGTGGYNEQFF. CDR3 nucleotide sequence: TGTGCCAGCAGCGTAACCGGGACAGGGGGCTACAATGAGCAGTTCTTC. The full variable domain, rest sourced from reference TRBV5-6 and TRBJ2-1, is DAGVTQSPTHLIKTRGQQVTLRCSPKSGHDTVSWYQQALGQGPQFIFQYYEEEERQRGNFPDRFSGHQFPNYSSELNVNALLLGDSALYLCASSVTGTGGYNEQFFGPGTRLTVL.

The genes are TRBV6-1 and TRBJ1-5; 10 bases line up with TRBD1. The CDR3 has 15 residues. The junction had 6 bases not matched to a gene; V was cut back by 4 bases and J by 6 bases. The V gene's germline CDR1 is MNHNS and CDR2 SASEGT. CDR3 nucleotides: TGTGCCAGCAGTGGACAGGGGGCGAGTGGTCAGCCCCAGCATTTT. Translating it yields CASSGQGASGQPQHF.

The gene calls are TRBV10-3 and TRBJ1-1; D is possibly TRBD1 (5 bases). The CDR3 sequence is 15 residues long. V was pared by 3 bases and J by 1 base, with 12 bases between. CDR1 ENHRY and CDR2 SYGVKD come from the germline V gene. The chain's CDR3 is CAISDPRTPNTEAFF. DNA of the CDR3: TGTGCCATCAGTGACCCCAGGACACCGAACACTGAAGCTTTCTTT.

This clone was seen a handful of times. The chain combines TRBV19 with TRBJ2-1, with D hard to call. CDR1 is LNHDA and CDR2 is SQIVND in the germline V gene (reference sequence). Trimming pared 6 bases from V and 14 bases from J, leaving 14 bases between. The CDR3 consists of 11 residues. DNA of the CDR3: TGTGCCAGTAGCCTCGGTCCCCTTAAGTTCTTC. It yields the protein CASSLGPLKFF.

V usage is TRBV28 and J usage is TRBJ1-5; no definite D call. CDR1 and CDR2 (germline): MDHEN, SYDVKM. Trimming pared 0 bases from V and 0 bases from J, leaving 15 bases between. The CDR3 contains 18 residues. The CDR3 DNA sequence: TGTGCCAGCAGTTTATGGACGGGTGGCCAGTATAGCAATCAGCCCCAGCATTTT. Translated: CASSLWTGGQYSNQPQHF.

CDR3 residues: CASSPTGQNEKLFF. Here the CDR3 DNA reads TGTGCCAGCAGCCCGACAGGGCAGAATGAAAAACTGTTTTTT. V is TRBV7-9 and J is TRBJ1-4; 7 bases fit TRBD1. V was clipped by 5 bases and J by 5 bases; unmatched bases: 5. Per germline, CDR1 SEHNR and CDR2 FQNEAQ (reference sequence). This CDR3 has 14 amino acids.

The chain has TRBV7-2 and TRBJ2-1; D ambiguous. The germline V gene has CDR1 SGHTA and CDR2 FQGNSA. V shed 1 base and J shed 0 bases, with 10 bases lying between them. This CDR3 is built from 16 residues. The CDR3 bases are TGTGCCAGCAGCTTAGGCGTGGGCCTCTCCTACAATGAGCAGTTCTTC. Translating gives CASSLGVGLSYNEQFF. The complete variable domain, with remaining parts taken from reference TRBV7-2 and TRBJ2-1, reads GAGVSQSPSNKVTEKGKDVELRCDPISGHTALYWYRQSLGQGLEFLIYFQGNSAPDKSGLPSDRFSAERTGGSVSTLTIQRTQQEDSAVYLCASSLGVGLSYNEQFFGPGTRLTVL.

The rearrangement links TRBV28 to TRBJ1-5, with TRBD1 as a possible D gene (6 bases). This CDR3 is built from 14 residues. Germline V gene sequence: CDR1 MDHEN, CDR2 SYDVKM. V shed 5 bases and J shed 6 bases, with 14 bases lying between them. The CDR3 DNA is TGTGCCAGCAGTACAAACAGGGATTCTCAGCCCCAGCATTTT. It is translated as CASSTNRDSQPQHF.

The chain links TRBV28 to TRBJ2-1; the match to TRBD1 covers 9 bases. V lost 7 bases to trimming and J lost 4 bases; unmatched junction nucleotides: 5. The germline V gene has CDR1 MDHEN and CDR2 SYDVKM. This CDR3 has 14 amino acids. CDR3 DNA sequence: TGTGCCAGCAAAGGACAGGGGTTATACAATGAGCAGTTCTTC. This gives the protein CASKGQGLYNEQFF.

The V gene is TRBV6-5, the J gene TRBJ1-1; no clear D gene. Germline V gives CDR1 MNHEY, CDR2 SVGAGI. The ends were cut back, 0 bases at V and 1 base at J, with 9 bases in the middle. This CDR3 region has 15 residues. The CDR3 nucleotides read TGTGCCAGCAGTTACTCGCGGGAATCGAACACTGAAGCTTTCTTT. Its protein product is CASSYSRESNTEAFF.